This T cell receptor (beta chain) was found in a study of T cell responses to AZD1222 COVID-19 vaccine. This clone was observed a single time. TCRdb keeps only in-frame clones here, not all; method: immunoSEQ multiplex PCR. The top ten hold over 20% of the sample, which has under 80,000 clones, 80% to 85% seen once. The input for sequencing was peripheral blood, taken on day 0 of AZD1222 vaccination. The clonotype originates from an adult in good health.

Here the CDR3 reads CASREGYEQYF. The CDR3 DNA reads TGTGCCAGCAGAGAGGGCTACGAGCAGTACTTC. This rearrangement joins TRBV25-1 to TRBJ2-7; tentative D call: TRBD2 (5 bases). The CDR3 covers 11 residues. In germline, CDR1 is MGHDK, CDR2 SYGVNS. The ends were cut back, 6 bases at V and 3 bases at J, with 6 bases in the middle.